Below are 4 T cell receptor beta chains sequenced from a single sample in a study of CD8+CD57+ T cells in acquired aplastic anemia. Template material for TCR beta VDJ and CDR3 profiling consisted of genomic DNA. TCRdb recomputed calls from the reads with MiXCR, one row per CDR3 protein. The sample includes around 190,000 distinct CDR3 sequences, about 59% seen only once; the top ten take around 32%. What was sequenced was sorted CD4+, CD8+, or CD8+CD57+ T cells (not recorded which) from PBMCs. Receptors originate from a human donor in good health.

The V call is TRBV4-3, the J call TRBJ1-4; 7 bases fit TRBD1. Per germline, CDR1 LGHNA and CDR2 YSLEER. This CDR3 region has 18 residues. V lost 0 bases to trimming and J lost 4 bases; unmatched junction nucleotides: 11. CDR3 protein: CASSQDGQGVVGNEKLFF. For the CDR3, the DNA is TGCGCCAGCAGCCAAGATGGGCAGGGGGTTGTAGGTAATGAAAAACTGTTTTTT.

This chain uses TRBV6-4 with TRBJ2-1; 9 bases map to TRBD1. The CDR3 totals 14 residues. Germline CDR1 is MRHNA and CDR2 is SNTAGT. V trimming: 6 bases; J trimming: 5 bases; junction bases outside the gene matches: 5. CDR3 sequence (DNA): TGTGCCAGCAGGGTGACAGGGGGGCACAATGAGCAGTTCTTC. It codes for CASRVTGGHNEQFF.

The chain couples TRBV11-2 to TRBJ2-5; no definite D call. V lost 7 bases and J 6 bases, leaving 9 bases between the germline ends. The germline V gene has CDR1 SGHAT and CDR2 FQNNGV. This CDR3 is 11 amino acids long. CDR3 residues: CASTPQQTQYF. CDR3 bases: TGTGCCAGCACCCCCCAGCAGACCCAGTACTTC. The full variable domain, rest sourced from reference TRBV11-2 and TRBJ2-5, is EAGVAQSPRYKIIEKRQSVAFWCNPISGHATLYWYQQILGQGPKLLIQFQNNGVVDDSQLPKDRFSAERLKGVDSTLKIQPAKLEDSAVYLCASTPQQTQYFGPGTRLLVL.

This clonotype came up many times. This rearrangement joins TRBV9 to TRBJ2-1; 8 bases fit TRBD2. V gave up 5 bases and J gave up 3 bases; unmatched junction bases: 1. Germline V CDR1 and CDR2: SGDLS, YYNGEE. The CDR3 extends over 13 amino acids. The CDR3 DNA follows: TGTGCCAGCAGTACTAGCGGCTACAATGAGCAGTTCTTC. This translates into CASSTSGYNEQFF.